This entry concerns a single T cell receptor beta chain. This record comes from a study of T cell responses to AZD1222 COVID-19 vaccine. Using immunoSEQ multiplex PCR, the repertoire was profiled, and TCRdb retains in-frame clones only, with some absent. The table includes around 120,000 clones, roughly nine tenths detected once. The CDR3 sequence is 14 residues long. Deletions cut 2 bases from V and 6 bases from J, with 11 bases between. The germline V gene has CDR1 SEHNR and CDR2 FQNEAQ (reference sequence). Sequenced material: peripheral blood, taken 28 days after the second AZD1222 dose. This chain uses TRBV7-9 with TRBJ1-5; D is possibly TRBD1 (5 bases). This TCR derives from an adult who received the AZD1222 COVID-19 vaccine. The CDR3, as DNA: TGTGCCAGCAGCTTATGGGGGGTTGGTCAGCCCCAGCATTTT. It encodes CASSLWGVGQPQHF.